These 11 T cell receptor beta chains share one sample of origin, sequenced in a study of T cell changes during pregnancy in multiple sclerosis. The data were produced by immunoSEQ multiplex PCR, yet TCRdb's version contains in-frame clones alone and is incomplete. In the table there are over 45,000 clones, roughly 90% of which are singletons. The sample was peripheral blood, taken in the first trimester of pregnancy. The receptors stem from a female donor in good health, enrolled as a control in a pregnancy study.

V and J are TRBV6-5 and TRBJ2-1; D gene ambiguous. The CDR3 loop spans 13 amino acids. The ends were cut back, 5 bases at V and 13 bases at J, with 18 bases in the middle. Germline V gives CDR1 MNHEY, CDR2 SVGAGI. The CDR3 loop is CASSRRHKFHQFF. CDR3 in DNA: TGTGCCAGCAGTCGCCGCCACAAGTTCCACCAGTTCTTC.

Of note for this clone: Other nucleotide sequences from this sample produce the same CDR3. The chain links TRBV18 to TRBJ2-7; weak D call: TRBD1 (6 bases). The CDR3 contains 15 residues. Germline V gives CDR1 KGHSH, CDR2 LQKENI. V lost 3 bases, J lost 3 bases, and 15 bases lay in between. DNA for the CDR3: TGTGCCAGCTCACCCAGACAGGCGGGTAGCTACGAGCAGTACTTC. This translates into CASSPRQAGSYEQYF.

This clone was seen once. The V gene is TRBV5-1, the J gene TRBJ2-3, with 11 bases lining up with TRBD1. CDR1 is SGHRS and CDR2 is YFSETQ in the germline V gene. Unmatched junction bases numbered 4, after V lost 0 bases and J lost 4 bases. The CDR3 is 16 amino acids. CDR3 amino acids: CASSLDRTGGADTQYF. CDR3 bases: TGCGCCAGCAGCTTGGATAGGACAGGGGGCGCAGATACGCAGTATTTT.

This clone has just a few counts. This chain joins TRBV14 and TRBJ2-3; D is ambiguous. CDR1 SGHDN and CDR2 FVKESK come from the germline V gene. V was shortened by 6 bases and J by 2 bases, with 6 bases between the two germline ends. The CDR3 is 12 residues long. The CDR3 loop reads CASRRFTDTQYF. CDR3 DNA sequence: TGTGCCAGCAGGAGGTTCACAGATACGCAGTATTTT.

The V call is TRBV6-6, the J call TRBJ1-2, with 8 bases identical to TRBD1. The germline V gene encodes CDR1 MNHNY and CDR2 SVGAGI (reference sequence). V lost 2 bases and J lost 5; bases outside the gene matches: 7. The CDR3 has 15 amino acids. The CDR3 reads CASSYTTGAGYGYTF. The CDR3 bases are TGTGCCAGCAGTTACACGACAGGGGCGGGGTATGGCTACACCTTC.

As for this clone: Relative to the germline gene, one junction end is altered; a read error may explain this. This sequence joins TRBV18 and TRBJ2-1, with 11 bases fitting TRBD2. Germline V lookup: CDR1 KGHSH, CDR2 LQKENI. This CDR3 is 16 amino acids long. CDR3 sequence reads: CANSPLELAGANEQFF. In DNA, the CDR3 is TGTGCCAACTCACCACTAGAACTAGCGGGAGCCAATGAGCAGTTCTTC.

The J gene is TRBJ2-1, the V gene TRBV18; D is unresolved. This CDR3 region has 16 residues. The germline CDR1 and CDR2 sequences are KGHSH and LQKENI. V was clipped by 6 bases and J by 2 bases, with 17 bases between them. For the CDR3, the DNA is TGTGCCAGCTCCGCCCCAGGTGATTACGCCTACAATGAGCAGTTCTTC. It encodes CASSAPGDYAYNEQFF.

The chain joins TRBV7-9 to TRBJ2-7, with 13 bases that match TRBD2. CDR3 length: 14 amino acids. Germline V CDR1 and CDR2: SEHNR, FQNEAQ (reference sequence). Germline trimming cut 5 bases from V and 5 bases from J; bases unmatched to any gene: 3. CDR3 in DNA: TGTGCCAGCAGCCTTGGACTAGCGGGGGACGAGCAGTACTTC. Its protein product is CASSLGLAGDEQYF.

This chain links TRBV7-2 with TRBJ1-1, with D unresolved. This CDR3 is built from 12 residues. From germline, CDR1 is SGHTA and CDR2 FQGNSA. V was clipped by 5 bases and J by 10 bases, with 14 bases between them. The CDR3 bases are TGTGCCAGCAGCCCCGTGAGGGAGGTAGCTTTCTTT. Protein product: CASSPVREVAFF.

This chain connects TRBV6-1 to TRBJ2-5; 11 nucleotides line up with TRBD2. The CDR3 length is 19 residues. Germline values: CDR1 MNHNS, CDR2 SASEGT. The junction had 10 bases not matched to a gene; V was cut back by 1 base and J by 0 bases. The CDR3 DNA reads as TGTGCCAGCAGTGAAGGGCTAGCGGGGGGCCACGGGTACCAAGAGACCCAGTACTTC. This translates into CASSEGLAGGHGYQETQYF.

The V and J genes are TRBV5-4 and TRBJ1-2, with D perhaps matching TRBD1 (5 bases). The germline V gene has CDR1 SGHNT and CDR2 YYREEE (reference sequence). V was trimmed by 4 bases and J by 4 bases, leaving 14 bases between them. The CDR3 runs to 14 residues. The CDR3 DNA sequence: TGTGCCAGCAGCCCCTCGACAGACCTCTATGGCTACACCTTC. It specifies CASSPSTDLYGYTF.